These 23 T cell receptor beta chains came from one sample sequenced in a study of blood T cell repertoires in COVID-19. Clones were read by immunoSEQ multiplex PCR, and TCRdb kept only the in-frame ones, dropping some. Among roughly 43,000 clones listed, about nine tenths were seen once. Input material: peripheral blood. The receptors stem from a man between 60 and 75 years old with active COVID-19.

The rearrangement uses TRBV7-2 and TRBJ2-1, with D hard to call. The CDR3 sequence is 14 residues long. Trimming took 4 bases from V and 3 from J, leaving 10 bases between them. The germline V gene encodes CDR1 SGHTA and CDR2 FQGNSA. The chain's CDR3 is CASSYSPVYNEQFF. The CDR3 DNA is TGTGCCAGCAGCTATTCCCCAGTCTACAATGAGCAGTTCTTC. Together with reference TRBV7-2 and TRBJ2-1, the CDR3 gives the full variable domain: GAGVSQSPSNKVTEKGKDVELRCDPISGHTALYWYRQSLGQGLEFLIYFQGNSAPDKSGLPSDRFSAERTGGSVSTLTIQRTQQEDSAVYLCASSYSPVYNEQFFGPGTRLTVL.

The chain uses TRBV6-5 and TRBJ1-1; the match to TRBD1 covers 7 bases. V dropped 5 bases and J dropped 2; count of bases not matched to a gene: 5. The germline V gene has CDR1 MNHEY and CDR2 SVGAGI. The CDR3 totals 14 residues. The CDR3 nucleotides read TGTGCCAGCAGTCGACAGGGCCCAAACACTGAAGCTTTCTTT. Translated, it gives CASSRQGPNTEAFF.

The CDR3 DNA follows: TGCAGTGCTAGTGCGGGCGACTACTCCCAGCCCCAGCATTTT. Its translation is CSASAGDYSQPQHF. This sequence joins TRBV20-1 and TRBJ1-5; no firm D call. Germline values: CDR1 DFQATT, CDR2 SNEGSKA (reference sequence). The CDR3 consists of 14 residues. V lost 3 bases, J lost 7 bases, and 16 bases lay in between.

In this sample, this clone turned up a few times. The J gene is TRBJ2-5, the V gene TRBV5-1, with D tentatively TRBD2 (6 bases). The length of the CDR3 is 15 residues. The ends were cut back, 5 bases at V and 3 bases at J, with 17 bases in the middle. The germline gives CDR1 SGHRS, CDR2 YFSETQ. CDR3 coding DNA: TGCGCCAGCAGGCTGGGGGGTGGGGCAGAAGAGACCCAGTACTTC. It specifies CASRLGGGAEETQYF.

V usage is TRBV18 and J usage is TRBJ2-5; 10 bases match TRBD2. This CDR3 has 16 residues. V dropped 4 bases and J dropped 3; count of bases not matched to a gene: 8. Per the germline V gene, CDR1 is KGHSH and CDR2 is LQKENI. In DNA, the CDR3 is TGTGCCAGCTCACTGCCGATAGCGGGAGGAGAAGAGACCCAGTACTTC. This gives the protein CASSLPIAGGEETQYF.

V is TRBV6-6 and J is TRBJ1-1; D gene ambiguous. Between the trimmed V and J ends, which lost 4 bases and 1 base, there was a span of 7 bases. CDR3 length equals 13 residues. Germline assignment: CDR1 MNHNY and CDR2 SVGAGI (reference sequence). The CDR3 spells CASSSGTNTEAFF. CDR3 nucleotides: TGTGCCAGCAGTTCGGGTACGAACACTGAAGCTTTCTTT.

This sequence joins TRBV6-5 and TRBJ2-1, with D hard to call. Germline CDR1 is MNHEY and CDR2 is SVGAGI. The CDR3 totals 13 residues. V was shortened by 7 bases and J by 0 bases, with 7 bases between the two germline ends. This chain's CDR3 is CASMKSSYNEQFF. The CDR3 coding sequence is TGTGCCAGCATGAAGAGCTCCTACAATGAGCAGTTCTTC.

This clone came up once. The rearrangement uses TRBV6-6 and TRBJ1-4; 9 bases fit TRBD1. Trimming cost V 2 bases and J 2 bases; bases outside gene matches: 3. The CDR3 extends over 16 amino acids. Germline lookup yields CDR1 MNHNY and CDR2 SVGAGI (reference sequence). The CDR3, as DNA: TGTGCCAGCAGTTACACAGGGGGCCCCACTAATGAAAAACTGTTTTTT. It encodes CASSYTGGPTNEKLFF.

V is TRBV27 and J is TRBJ2-1; 9 bases fit TRBD1. V shed 4 bases and J 10 bases; nucleotides not matched to a gene: 5. The CDR3 sequence is 13 residues long. CDR1 and CDR2 from the germline V gene are MNHEY and SMNVEV (reference sequence). CDR3 residues: CASSWTGDREQFF. In DNA, the CDR3 is TGTGCCAGCAGTTGGACAGGGGACAGAGAGCAGTTCTTC.

V gene TRBV6-4 combines with J gene TRBJ2-1; possible D gene TRBD2, 6 bases. CDR3 length equals 15 residues. Germline CDR1 reads MRHNA; CDR2 reads SNTAGT. The V gene lost 5 bases and the J gene lost 7 bases, with 18 bases spanning the gap. Here the CDR3 reads CASSPEGGGRNEQFF. The CDR3 DNA sequence: TGTGCCAGCAGTCCAGAGGGAGGAGGTAGAAATGAGCAGTTCTTC.

The V gene is TRBV12-3 or TRBV12-4, the J gene TRBJ1-1; weak D call: TRBD1 (6 bases). This CDR3 has 13 amino acids. V shed 6 bases and J shed 2 bases, with 10 bases lying between them. CDR3 bases: TGTGCCAGCAGGGGGACACCAAACACTGAAGCTTTCTTT. Encoded protein: CASRGTPNTEAFF.

The rearrangement uses TRBV11-3 and TRBJ2-1; 11 bases match TRBD2. This CDR3 has 15 amino acids. With V trimmed by 5 bases and J by 1 base, 1 base remained unmatched. Germline CDR1 is SGHNT and CDR2 is YENEEA. The CDR3 reads CASSVAGGSYNEQFF. The CDR3 coding sequence is TGTGCCAGCAGCGTAGCGGGAGGGTCCTACAATGAGCAGTTCTTC. The entire variable domain, with the rest obtained from reference TRBV11-3 and TRBJ2-1, is as follows: EAGVVQSPRYKIIEKKQPVAFWCNPISGHNTLYWYLQNLGQGPELLIRYENEEAVDDSQLPKDRFSAERLKGVDSTLKIQPAELGDSAVYLCASSVAGGSYNEQFFGPGTRLTVL.

V and J are TRBV7-9 and TRBJ1-2, with 9 nucleotides matching TRBD1. The junction had 13 bases not matched to a gene; V was cut back by 3 bases and J by 2 bases. CDR1 SEHNR and CDR2 FQNEAQ come from the germline V gene (reference sequence). The CDR3 is 18 amino acids. The CDR3 loop is CASSLSSGQGFPNYGYTF. The CDR3 coding sequence is TGTGCCAGCAGCTTGTCTTCGGGACAGGGTTTTCCAAACTATGGCTACACCTTC.

This chain connects TRBV9 to TRBJ2-1; unclear D gene. With 2 bases removed from V and 8 bases from J, the gap between germline ends came to 8 bases. The CDR3 loop spans 12 amino acids. Per the germline V gene, CDR1 is SGDLS and CDR2 is YYNGEE. The CDR3 protein is CASSVLDYEQFF. For the CDR3, the DNA is TGTGCCAGCAGCGTCCTAGATTATGAGCAGTTCTTC.

The chain carries TRBV5-1 and TRBJ1-6, with D unclear. Germline values: CDR1 SGHRS, CDR2 YFSETQ. Trimming cost V 0 bases and J 3 bases, with 7 bases left between them. This CDR3 spans 15 amino acids. The CDR3 nucleotides are TGCGCCAGCAGCTTGGGGCAGGTCTATAATTCACCCCTCCACTTT. Its protein product is CASSLGQVYNSPLHF.

The gene calls are TRBV3-1 (or the pseudogene TRBV3-2) and TRBJ2-7; D not certain. Trimming removed 4 bases at V and 3 bases at J, with 10 bases between. Looked up from germline, CDR1 is LGHDT and CDR2 is YNNKEL (reference sequence). This CDR3 is 13 amino acids long. In nucleotides, the CDR3 is TGTGCCAGCAGCCGGGCTGGCGACTACGAGCAGTACTTC. Amino acid sequence: CASSRAGDYEQYF.

This clone has only a few counts. The rearrangement links TRBV30 to TRBJ2-3, with TRBD2 matching 8 bases. V lost 0 bases and J lost 6; bases outside the gene matches: 11. The CDR3 sequence is 16 residues long. The germline V gene has CDR1 GTSNPN and CDR2 SVGIG (reference sequence). This CDR3 is CAWSVSGGAPPDTQYF. CDR3 DNA: TGTGCCTGGAGTGTTTCGGGGGGGGCGCCCCCCGATACGCAGTATTTT.

The chain carries TRBV30 and TRBJ2-1; 8 nucleotides agree with TRBD2. The V gene end was trimmed by 0 bases and the J gene end by 7 bases; junction bases not matched to a gene: 5. There are 14 residues in the CDR3. Germline CDR1 GTSNPN, CDR2 SVGIG (reference sequence). Written as DNA, the CDR3 is TGTGCCTGGAGTGTACCGGGCGGGAGGAATGAGCAGTTCTTC. Protein sequence: CAWSVPGGRNEQFF.

The chain recombines TRBV3-1 (or the pseudogene TRBV3-2) with TRBJ1-2, with 7 positions matching TRBD1. Germline V lookup: CDR1 LGHDT, CDR2 YNNKEL (reference sequence). The trim removed 4 bases at V and 4 bases at J, leaving 6 bases unmatched. There are 14 residues in the CDR3. CDR3 DNA: TGTGCCAGCAGCCCCAAGGGGGCCGTCTATGGCTACACCTTC. Amino acids: CASSPKGAVYGYTF.

The gene calls are TRBV9 and TRBJ2-7; D possibly corresponds to TRBD1 (6 bases). CDR1 is SGDLS and CDR2 is YYNGEE in the germline V gene. This CDR3 comprises 14 residues. Trimming cost V 3 bases and J 7 bases, with 17 bases left between them. The CDR3 nucleotides are TGTGCCAGCAGCGCCAGCGGACAGAATACTGAGCAGTACTTC. Translation: CASSASGQNTEQYF. Full variable domain (remainder filled in from reference TRBV9 and TRBJ2-7): DSGVTQTPKHLITATGQRVTLRCSPRSGDLSVYWYQQSLDQGLQFLIQYYNGEERAKGNILERFSAQQFPDLHSELNLSSLELGDSALYFCASSASGQNTEQYFGPGTRLTVT.

This chain joins TRBV6-5 and TRBJ2-5; TRBD2 matches 13 bases. This CDR3 contains 15 residues. V was pared by 7 bases and J by 5 bases, with 7 bases of the junction left unmatched. Germline CDR1 and CDR2: MNHEY and SVGAGI. In nucleotides, the CDR3 is TGTGCCAGCATCAGACTAGCGGGAGGTGTTGAGACCCAGTACTTC. This sequence encodes CASIRLAGGVETQYF.

V is TRBV3-1 (or the pseudogene TRBV3-2) and J is TRBJ2-7; D ambiguous. Looked up from germline, CDR1 is LGHDT and CDR2 is YNNKEL (reference sequence). With 1 base removed from V and 3 bases from J, the gap between germline ends came to 7 bases. CDR3 length: 13 residues. CDR3 DNA sequence: TGTGCCAGCAGCCAAGGACTGTACTACGAGCAGTACTTC. This translates into CASSQGLYYEQYF.

The chain carries TRBV10-3 and TRBJ1-6, with D perhaps TRBD1 (6 bases). Trimming took off 3 bases at V and 2 bases at J, with 11 bases between the two ends. CDR3 length equals 16 residues. Germline lookup yields CDR1 ENHRY and CDR2 SYGVKD. The CDR3 sequence: CAISDDRMTYNSPLHF. As DNA, the CDR3 is TGTGCCATCAGTGACGACAGGATGACCTATAATTCACCCCTCCACTTT.